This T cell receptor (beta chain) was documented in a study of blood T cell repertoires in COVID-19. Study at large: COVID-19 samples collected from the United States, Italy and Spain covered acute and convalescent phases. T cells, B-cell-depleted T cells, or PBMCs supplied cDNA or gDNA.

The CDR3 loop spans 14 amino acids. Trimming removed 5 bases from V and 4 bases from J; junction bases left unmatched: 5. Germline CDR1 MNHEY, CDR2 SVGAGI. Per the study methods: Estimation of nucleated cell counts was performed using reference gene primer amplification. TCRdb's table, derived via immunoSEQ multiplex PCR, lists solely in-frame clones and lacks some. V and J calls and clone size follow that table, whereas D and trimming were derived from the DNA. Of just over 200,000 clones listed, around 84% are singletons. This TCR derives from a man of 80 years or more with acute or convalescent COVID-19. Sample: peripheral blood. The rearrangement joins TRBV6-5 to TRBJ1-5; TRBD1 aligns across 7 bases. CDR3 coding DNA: TGTGCCAGCAGTCTTACAGGGGATAATCAGCCCCAGCATTTT. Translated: CASSLTGDNQPQHF.